This T cell receptor (beta chain) comes out of a study of technical replicates of blood from a few donors. Sequencing was performed with immunoSEQ multiplex PCR; in TCRdb, only in-frame clones are kept and a portion is missing. Here the sample spans 65,000 to 85,000 clones, around nine tenths being singletons. V dropped 4 bases and J dropped 4; count of bases not matched to a gene: 10. Germline CDR1 reads SGHNT; CDR2 reads YYREEE (reference sequence). The CDR3 is made up of 16 amino acids. The sequence derives from a human donor in good health. The sequencing input was T cells isolated from PBMCs. This rearrangement joins TRBV5-4 to TRBJ2-3; 9 bases fit TRBD1. This chain's CDR3 is CASSQTGTGYPDTQYF. CDR3 DNA: TGTGCCAGCAGCCAAACTGGGACAGGGTATCCAGATACGCAGTATTTT.